These 31 T cell receptor beta chains came from one sample sequenced in a study of monozygotic twins with inflammatory bowel disease (dated by TCRdb to between 2019 and 2020). Library generation was performed with 5' RACE. TCRdb lists the instrument as Illumina HiSeq 2500. TCRdb reprocessed the raw reads; every CDR3 protein sequence is a single record, and DNA is not supplied. This sample's table lists approximately 400,000 distinct CDR3 sequences. Roughly 2.3% of the sample is in the top ten clones. The sequencing input was blood. Receptors were obtained from a human donor with ulcerative colitis or Crohn's disease, or a healthy co-twin of an affected twin (not recorded which).

V is TRBV15 and J is TRBJ2-7. The CDR3 is made up of 15 amino acids. CDR1 and CDR2 from the germline V gene are LNHNV and YYDKDF (reference sequence). The CDR3 sequence: CATSVTDTGPYEQYF.

This chain joins TRBV9 and TRBJ2-7. Germline V CDR1 and CDR2: SGDLS, YYNGEE. This CDR3 is 11 amino acids long. The CDR3 sequence: CASGDSYEQYF.

The V gene is TRBV7-9, the J gene TRBJ2-2; lacking DNA, the TRBD2 call made by TCRdb goes unchecked. CDR1 and CDR2 from the germline V gene are SEHNR and FQNEAQ (reference sequence). The CDR3 is 16 amino acids. The CDR3 sequence: CASSLPGTSRAGELFF.

V usage is TRBV19 and J usage is TRBJ2-4; TCRdb outputs TRBD1, but without DNA this stays unchecked. Germline V gene lookup returns CDR1 LNHDA and CDR2 SQIVND (reference sequence). The CDR3 runs 15 residues. The CDR3 sequence is CASKDRTLAKNIQYF.

The V and J genes are TRBV7-2 and TRBJ2-7. Per the germline V gene, CDR1 is SGHTA and CDR2 is FQGNSA. This CDR3 is 12 amino acids long. CDR3: CASSLARGEQYF.

The J gene is TRBJ2-1, the V gene TRBV20-1; TCRdb returns TRBD2, unconfirmable since there is no DNA. CDR1 and CDR2 from the germline V gene are DFQATT and SNEGSKA (reference sequence). This CDR3 has 14 amino acids. CDR3 sequence reads: CSGVAESSYNEQFF.

V gene TRBV7-9 combines with J gene TRBJ1-2. The V gene's germline CDR1 is SEHNR and CDR2 FQNEAQ (reference sequence). This CDR3 comprises 12 residues. The chain's CDR3 is CASSLGRSGYTF. The whole variable domain, filled in from reference TRBV7-9 and TRBJ1-2, reads DTGVSQNPRHKITKRGQNVTFRCDPISEHNRLYWYRQTLGQGPEFLTYFQNEAQLEKSRLLSDRFSAERPKGSFSTLEIQRTEQGDSAMYLCASSLGRSGYTFGSGTRLTVV.

This sequence joins TRBV5-1 and TRBJ2-3. Germline V gene sequence: CDR1 SGHRS, CDR2 YFSETQ. This CDR3 has 16 residues. Here the CDR3 reads CASSLAGASGQDTQYF.

The CDR3 sequence: CASSFYGSNQPQHF. The V gene is TRBV27, the J gene TRBJ1-5. Germline lookup yields CDR1 MNHEY and CDR2 SMNVEV (reference sequence). There are 14 residues in the CDR3.

The chain carries TRBV12-3 or TRBV12-4 and TRBJ2-2. The CDR3 loop spans 16 amino acids. This CDR3 is CASSLWSGSNTGELFF.

The J gene is TRBJ2-7, the V gene TRBV18; the TRBD2 assignment by TCRdb is unverifiable without DNA. The CDR3 is 15 amino acids. Looked up from germline, CDR1 is KGHSH and CDR2 is LQKENI. The CDR3 spells CASSRASGSSYEQYF.

CDR3 in amino acids: CASSPAGTVFQPQHF. The chain employs TRBV12-3 or TRBV12-4 and TRBJ1-5; absent DNA, TCRdb's TRBD1 call cannot be checked. The CDR3 runs 15 residues.

The chain links TRBV5-5 to TRBJ2-5; the D gene TCRdb calls, TRBD1, cannot be checked with no DNA. Per germline, CDR1 SGHKS and CDR2 YYEKEE (reference sequence). The CDR3 is 15 residues long. The CDR3 region is CASRTGQGARETQYF.

The V and J genes are TRBV11-2 and TRBJ2-1; TCRdb picks TRBD1, but there is no DNA to check that call. The CDR3 has 14 residues. Germline V gives CDR1 SGHAT, CDR2 FQNNGV. This CDR3 is CASSHRDYYNEQFF.

V gene TRBV12-3 or TRBV12-4 combines with J gene TRBJ2-1. CDR3 size: 14 residues. The CDR3 protein is CASSFVNWDNEQFF.

The chain combines TRBV12-3 or TRBV12-4 with TRBJ2-1; the TRBD2 assignment by TCRdb is unverifiable without DNA. The CDR3 is 16 amino acids. CDR3: CASSFPTSGSLGEQFF.

This chain links TRBV12-5 with TRBJ2-2; there is no DNA to check the TCRdb D call of TRBD2. CDR3 length: 16 amino acids. The germline V gene encodes CDR1 LGHNT and CDR2 FRNRAP. CDR3 region: CASGLAQGGHTGELFF.

The genes are TRBV20-1 and TRBJ2-7; TCRdb picks TRBD1, but there is no DNA to check that call. CDR1 and CDR2 from the germline V gene are DFQATT and SNEGSKA (reference sequence). This CDR3 spans 15 amino acids. CDR3 amino acids: CSAEYGGASSYEQYF.

The gene calls are TRBV5-1 and TRBJ1-5; the TCRdb call, TRBD1, lacks DNA for checking. CDR3 size: 14 residues. Germline loops: CDR1 SGHRS, CDR2 YFSETQ. This CDR3 reads CASSLAGVDQPQHF.

Here the CDR3 reads CASSRQGNKYEQYF. The chain employs TRBV6-1 and TRBJ2-7; TCRdb's assignment of TRBD1 cannot be checked, as there is no DNA. There are 14 residues in the CDR3. Per the germline V gene, CDR1 is MNHNS and CDR2 is SASEGT.

This chain uses TRBV7-9 with TRBJ1-4; lacking DNA, the TRBD1 call made by TCRdb goes unchecked. The germline gives CDR1 SEHNR, CDR2 FQNEAQ (reference sequence). The CDR3 runs 14 residues. CDR3 loop: CASSSDRGNEKLFF. Based on the CDR3 plus reference TRBV7-9 and TRBJ1-4, the full variable domain is DTGVSQNPRHKITKRGQNVTFRCDPISEHNRLYWYRQTLGQGPEFLTYFQNEAQLEKSRLLSDRFSAERPKGSFSTLEIQRTEQGDSAMYLCASSSDRGNEKLFFGSGTQLSVL.

V is TRBV20-1 and J is TRBJ2-3. Germline CDR1 DFQATT, CDR2 SNEGSKA (reference sequence). The CDR3 is 13 residues long. This CDR3 is CSAGQAATDTQYF.

V gene TRBV6-2 or TRBV6-3 combines with J gene TRBJ1-1. This CDR3 has 13 amino acids. The germline V gene encodes CDR1 MNHEY and CDR2 SVGEGT. The CDR3 region is CASVQFLNTEAFF.

The V call is TRBV5-1, the J call TRBJ2-7; the D call of TRBD2 rests on TCRdb alone, since no DNA is present to check it. From germline, CDR1 is SGHRS and CDR2 YFSETQ. There are 16 residues in the CDR3. CDR3: CASSFSSRGGLYEQYF.

The genes are TRBV4-1 and TRBJ1-1; TCRdb lists TRBD1, though no DNA is available to test this call. The CDR3 runs 15 residues. The V gene's germline CDR1 is MGHRA and CDR2 YSYEKL. The CDR3 protein is CASSQEGYRDTEAFF.

V gene TRBV11-2 combines with J gene TRBJ2-3; lacking DNA, the TRBD2 call made by TCRdb goes unchecked. CDR3 length equals 15 residues. Per the germline V gene, CDR1 is SGHAT and CDR2 is FQNNGV. The chain's CDR3 is CASSSRGSSTDTQYF.

The genes are TRBV9 and TRBJ1-4. CDR1 and CDR2 (germline): SGDLS, YYNGEE. This CDR3 has 13 residues. The CDR3: CASSGRPNEKLFF. Based on the CDR3 plus reference TRBV9 and TRBJ1-4, the full variable domain is DSGVTQTPKHLITATGQRVTLRCSPRSGDLSVYWYQQSLDQGLQFLIQYYNGEERAKGNILERFSAQQFPDLHSELNLSSLELGDSALYFCASSGRPNEKLFFGSGTQLSVL.

V usage is TRBV5-1 and J usage is TRBJ2-1; the D call of TRBD1 rests on TCRdb alone, since no DNA is present to check it. The CDR3 sequence is 16 residues long. Germline CDR1 and CDR2: SGHRS and YFSETQ. CDR3 region: CASRLGDRVIYNEQFF.

V gene TRBV4-2 combines with J gene TRBJ2-2; there is no DNA to check the TCRdb D call of TRBD2. The CDR3 covers 18 residues. The germline V gene encodes CDR1 LGHNA and CDR2 YNFKEQ. The chain's CDR3 is CASSQVHPGLGYTGELFF.

V gene TRBV4-2 combines with J gene TRBJ2-2; TCRdb outputs TRBD1, but without DNA this stays unchecked. The V gene's germline CDR1 is LGHNA and CDR2 YNFKEQ. CDR3 length equals 14 residues. CDR3 sequence reads: CASRGIGGTGELFF.

The chain employs TRBV11-3 and TRBJ2-3; no DNA is available, so the TRBD2 call from TCRdb remains unchecked. Germline loops: CDR1 SGHNT, CDR2 YENEEA. CDR3 length: 16 amino acids. CDR3 in amino acids: CASSRGAGASTDTQYF. Variable domain in full (rest from reference TRBV11-3 and TRBJ2-3): EAGVVQSPRYKIIEKKQPVAFWCNPISGHNTLYWYLQNLGQGPELLIRYENEEAVDDSQLPKDRFSAERLKGVDSTLKIQPAELGDSAVYLCASSRGAGASTDTQYFGPGTRLTVL.